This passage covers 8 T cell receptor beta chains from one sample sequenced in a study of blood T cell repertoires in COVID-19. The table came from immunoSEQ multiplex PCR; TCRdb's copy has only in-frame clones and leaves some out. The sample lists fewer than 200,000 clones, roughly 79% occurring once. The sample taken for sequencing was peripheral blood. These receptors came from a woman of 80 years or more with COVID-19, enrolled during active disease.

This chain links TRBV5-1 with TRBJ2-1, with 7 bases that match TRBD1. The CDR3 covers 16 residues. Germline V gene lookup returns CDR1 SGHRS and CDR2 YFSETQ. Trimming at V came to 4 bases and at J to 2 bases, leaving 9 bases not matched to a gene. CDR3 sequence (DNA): TGCGCCAGCAGCCTAAACCTACAGGGGCCCTACAATGAGCAGTTCTTC. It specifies CASSLNLQGPYNEQFF.

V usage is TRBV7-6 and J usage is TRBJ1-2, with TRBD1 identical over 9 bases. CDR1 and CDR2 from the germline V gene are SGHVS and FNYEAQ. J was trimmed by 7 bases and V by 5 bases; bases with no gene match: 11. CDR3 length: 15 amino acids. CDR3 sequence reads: CASSTGTGLYPGYTF. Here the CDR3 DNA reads TGTGCCAGCAGCACCGGGACAGGGTTGTATCCTGGCTACACCTTC.

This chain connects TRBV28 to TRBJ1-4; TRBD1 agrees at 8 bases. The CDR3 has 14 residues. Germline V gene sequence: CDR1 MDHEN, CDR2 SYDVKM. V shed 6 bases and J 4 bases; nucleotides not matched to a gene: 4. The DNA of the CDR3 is TGTGCCAGCAGCCGGACAGGGAATAATGAAAAACTGTTTTTT. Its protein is CASSRTGNNEKLFF.

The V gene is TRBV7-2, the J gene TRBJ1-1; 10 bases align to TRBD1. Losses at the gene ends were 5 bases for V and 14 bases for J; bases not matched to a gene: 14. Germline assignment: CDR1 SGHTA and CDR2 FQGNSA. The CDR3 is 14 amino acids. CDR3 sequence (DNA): TGTGCCAGCAGCGTGGACAGGGGGGCCCGGCACTACTTCTTT. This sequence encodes CASSVDRGARHYFF.

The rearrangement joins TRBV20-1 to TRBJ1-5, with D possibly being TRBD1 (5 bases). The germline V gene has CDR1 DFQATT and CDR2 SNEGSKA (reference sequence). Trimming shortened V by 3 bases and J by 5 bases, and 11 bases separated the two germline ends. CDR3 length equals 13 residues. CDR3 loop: CSASWGPDQPQHF. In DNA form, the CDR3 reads TGCAGTGCTAGTTGGGGCCCAGATCAGCCCCAGCATTTT.

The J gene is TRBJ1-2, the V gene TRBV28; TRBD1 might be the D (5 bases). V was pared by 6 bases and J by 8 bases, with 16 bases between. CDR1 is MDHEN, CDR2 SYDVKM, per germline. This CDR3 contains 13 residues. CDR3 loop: CASSIDSPKGYTF. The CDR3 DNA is TGTGCCAGCAGCATAGACAGCCCCAAGGGCTACACCTTC.

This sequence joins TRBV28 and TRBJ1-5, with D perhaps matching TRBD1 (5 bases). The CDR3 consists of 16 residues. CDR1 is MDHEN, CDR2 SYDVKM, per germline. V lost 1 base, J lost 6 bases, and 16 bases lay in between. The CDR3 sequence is CASSLFPRDRIQPQHF. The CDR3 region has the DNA TGTGCCAGCAGTTTATTCCCCAGGGATAGGATTCAGCCCCAGCATTTT.

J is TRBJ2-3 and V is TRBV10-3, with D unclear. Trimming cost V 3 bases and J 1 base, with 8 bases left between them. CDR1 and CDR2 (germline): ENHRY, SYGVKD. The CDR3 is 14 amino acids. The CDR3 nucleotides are TGTGCCATCAGTGATCTGGGCGGCACAGATACGCAGTATTTT. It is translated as CAISDLGGTDTQYF.